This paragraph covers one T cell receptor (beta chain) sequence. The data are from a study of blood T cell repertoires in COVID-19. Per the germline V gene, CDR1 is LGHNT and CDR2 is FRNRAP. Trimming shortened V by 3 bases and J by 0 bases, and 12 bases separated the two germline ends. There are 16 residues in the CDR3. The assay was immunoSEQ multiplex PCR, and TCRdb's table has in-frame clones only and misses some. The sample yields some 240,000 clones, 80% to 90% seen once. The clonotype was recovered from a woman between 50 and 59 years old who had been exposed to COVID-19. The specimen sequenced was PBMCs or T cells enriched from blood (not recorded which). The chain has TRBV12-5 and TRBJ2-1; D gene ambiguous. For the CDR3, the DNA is TGTGCTAGTGGTTTCGCATTATCGAGCTCCTACAATGAGCAGTTCTTC. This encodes CASGFALSSSYNEQFF.